The 10 T cell receptor beta chains presented below share a single source sample, sequenced in a study of T cell responses to AZD1222 COVID-19 vaccine. The assay was immunoSEQ multiplex PCR, and TCRdb's table has in-frame clones only and misses some. The sample contains roughly 29,000 clones, approximately 93% of which appear only once. Source: peripheral blood, taken on day 0 of AZD1222 vaccination. These TCRs come from an adult in good health.

The chain recombines TRBV7-2 with TRBJ1-2, with D perhaps matching TRBD1 (6 bases). The CDR3 consists of 16 residues. Germline V gives CDR1 SGHTA, CDR2 FQGNSA. Trimming took 5 bases from V and 1 from J, leaving 17 bases between them. CDR3 region: CASSRRRGTVNYGYTF. The CDR3 DNA sequence: TGTGCCAGCAGCCGTCGCAGGGGAACTGTTAACTATGGCTACACCTTC.

The genes are TRBV11-2 and TRBJ1-4, with a possible D match to TRBD1 (6 bases). The CDR3 covers 16 residues. Looked up from germline, CDR1 is SGHAT and CDR2 is FQNNGV. V shed 5 bases and J shed 2 bases, with 15 bases lying between them. CDR3: CASSAGTTATNEKLFF. The CDR3 DNA follows: TGTGCCAGCAGCGCAGGGACAACCGCGACTAATGAAAAACTGTTTTTT.

V gene TRBV30 combines with J gene TRBJ1-1; weak D call: TRBD1 (5 bases). CDR1 is GTSNPN and CDR2 is SVGIG in the germline V gene (reference sequence). The CDR3 runs to 13 residues. Trimming stripped 3 bases from V and 0 bases from J, with 8 bases between. The CDR3 spells CAWSWGMNTEAFF. For the CDR3, the DNA is TGTGCCTGGAGCTGGGGGATGAACACTGAAGCTTTCTTT.

The gene calls are TRBV2 and TRBJ1-6; maybe TRBD1 (5 bases). This CDR3 contains 14 residues. V gave up 7 bases and J gave up 7 bases, with 14 bases separating them. CDR1 and CDR2 (germline): SNHLY, FYNNEI. CDR3 sequence: CASKVDSGNSPLHF. The CDR3 DNA follows: TGTGCCAGCAAGGTAGACAGCGGAAATTCACCCCTCCACTTT. The full variable domain, in which reference TRBV2 and TRBJ1-6 provide the parts outside the CDR3, is EPEVTQTPSHQVTQMGQEVILRCVPISNHLYFYWYRQILGQKVEFLVSFYNNEISEKSEIFDDQFSVERPDGSNFTLKIRSTKLEDSAMYFCASKVDSGNSPLHFGNGTRLTVT.

In this sample, this clone turned up once. This chain joins TRBV25-1 and TRBJ1-2; a weak D match, TRBD1 (5 bases). Germline CDR1 is MGHDK and CDR2 is SYGVNS. The V and J ends lost 3 bases and 4 bases respectively, with 15 bases between them. The CDR3 has 15 residues. CDR3 in amino acids: CASSERKDSTYGYTF. The CDR3, as DNA: TGTGCCAGCAGTGAGAGAAAAGACAGCACCTATGGCTACACCTTC.

As to this clone: One end of the junction does not line up with germline, which may come from a read error. The chain couples TRBV10-2 to TRBJ2-7; 14 positions agree with TRBD2. The CDR3 spans 12 residues. Per the germline V gene, CDR1 is WSHSY and CDR2 is SAAADI. CDR3 nucleotide sequence: TGCGCCAGCACTGGGACTAGCGGGAGAGCAGGCTTC. It is translated as CASTGTSGRAGF.

CDR3 in DNA: TGTGCCAGCAGCCAATCCCGACTTCGACAGTACACTGAAGCTTTCTTT. Residues: CASSQSRLRQYTEAFF. This sequence joins TRBV3-1 (or the pseudogene TRBV3-2) and TRBJ1-1, with D possibly TRBD1 on 5 matching bases. Per the germline V gene, CDR1 is LGHDT and CDR2 is YNNKEL (reference sequence). This CDR3 is built from 16 residues. Trimming stripped 2 bases from V and 3 bases from J, with 16 bases between.

The V and J genes are TRBV7-9 and TRBJ2-7; perhaps TRBD1 as D (6 bases). The CDR3 is made up of 16 amino acids. V dropped 6 bases and J dropped 3 bases, with 21 bases sitting between them. CDR1 is SEHNR and CDR2 is FQNEAQ in the germline V gene (reference sequence). The CDR3 loop is CASSRYVRDTYYEQYF. CDR3 nucleotide sequence: TGTGCCAGCAGTCGCTACGTCCGGGACACGTACTACGAGCAGTACTTC.

V gene TRBV5-1 combines with J gene TRBJ1-5, with D possibly being TRBD1 (6 bases). The CDR3 has 15 residues. V was pared by 4 bases and J by 7 bases, with 18 bases between. Germline V gives CDR1 SGHRS, CDR2 YFSETQ. This CDR3 is CASSPTVGGGQPQHF. CDR3 nucleotides: TGCGCCAGCAGCCCCACGGTGGGGGGCGGGCAGCCCCAGCATTTT.

Only one count was recorded for this clone. The genes are TRBV5-6 and TRBJ2-7, with TRBD1 identical over 10 bases. The CDR3 extends over 15 amino acids. The V segment lost 6 bases and the J segment 2 bases; nucleotides outside the gene matches: 8. Per germline, CDR1 SGHDT and CDR2 YYEEEE. Here the CDR3 reads CASNRPGQGTYEQYF. The CDR3 nucleotides read TGTGCCAGCAACCGACCGGGACAGGGGACCTACGAGCAGTACTTC.